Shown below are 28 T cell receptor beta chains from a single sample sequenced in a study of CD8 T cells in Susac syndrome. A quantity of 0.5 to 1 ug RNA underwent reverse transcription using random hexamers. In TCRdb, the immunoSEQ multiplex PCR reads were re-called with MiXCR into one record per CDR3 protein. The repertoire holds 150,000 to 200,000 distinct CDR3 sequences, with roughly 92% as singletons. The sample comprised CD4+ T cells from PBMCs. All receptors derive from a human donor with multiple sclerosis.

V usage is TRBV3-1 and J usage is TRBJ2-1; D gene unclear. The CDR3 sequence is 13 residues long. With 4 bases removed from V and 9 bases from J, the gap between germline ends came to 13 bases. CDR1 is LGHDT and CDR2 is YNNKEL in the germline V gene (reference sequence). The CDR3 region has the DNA TGTGCCAGCAGCCCGGGTCGCGTGCTTGAGCAGTTCTTC. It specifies CASSPGRVLEQFF.

The CDR3, as DNA: TGTGCCACCCGGCTGCCCAACTATGGCTACACCTTC. Translation: CATRLPNYGYTF. The chain links TRBV28 to TRBJ1-2; D remains unclear. V lost 10 bases, J lost 2 bases, and 11 bases lay in between. Germline CDR1 reads MDHEN; CDR2 reads SYDVKM. The CDR3 runs 12 residues.

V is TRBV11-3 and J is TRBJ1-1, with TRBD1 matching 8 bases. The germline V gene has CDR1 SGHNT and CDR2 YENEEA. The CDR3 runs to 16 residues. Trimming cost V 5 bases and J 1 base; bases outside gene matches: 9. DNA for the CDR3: TGTGCCAGCAGCCCGCAATGGACAGGGAGGAACACTGAAGCTTTCTTT. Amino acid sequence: CASSPQWTGRNTEAFF.

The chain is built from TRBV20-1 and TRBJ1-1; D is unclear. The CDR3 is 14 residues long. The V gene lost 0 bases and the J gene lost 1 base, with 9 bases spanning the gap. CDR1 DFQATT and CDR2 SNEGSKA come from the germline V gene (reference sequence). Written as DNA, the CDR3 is TGCAGTGCTAGAGATTCGCGGAAGAACACTGAAGCTTTCTTT. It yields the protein CSARDSRKNTEAFF.

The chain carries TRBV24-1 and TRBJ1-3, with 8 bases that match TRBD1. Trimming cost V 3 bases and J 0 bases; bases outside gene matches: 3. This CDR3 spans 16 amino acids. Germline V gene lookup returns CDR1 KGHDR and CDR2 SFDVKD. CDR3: CATSDGTGDSGNTIYF. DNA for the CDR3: TGTGCCACCAGTGATGGGACAGGCGACTCTGGAAACACCATATATTTT.

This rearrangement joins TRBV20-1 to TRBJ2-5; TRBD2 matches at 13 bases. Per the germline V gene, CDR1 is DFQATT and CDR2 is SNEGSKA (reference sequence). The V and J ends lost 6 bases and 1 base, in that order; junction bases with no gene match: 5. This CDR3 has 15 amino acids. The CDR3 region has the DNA TGCAGTGCCCAGACTAGCGGGAGGCTCCAAGAGACCCAGTACTTC. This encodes CSAQTSGRLQETQYF.

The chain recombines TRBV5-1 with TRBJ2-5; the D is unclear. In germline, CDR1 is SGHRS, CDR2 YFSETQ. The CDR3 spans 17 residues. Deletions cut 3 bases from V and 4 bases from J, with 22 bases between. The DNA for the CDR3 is TGCGCCAGCAGCTCTACGTATAGGGATCGGGTGGGAGAGACCCAGTACTTC. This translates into CASSSTYRDRVGETQYF.

The CDR3 coding sequence is TGTGCCAGCAGCCAAAACGACAGGCAGTTCTTC. It is translated as CASSQNDRQFF. The genes are TRBV3-1 and TRBJ2-1; a possible D gene is TRBD1 (5 bases). Germline CDR1 is LGHDT and CDR2 is YNNKEL (reference sequence). V lost 2 bases, J lost 12 bases, and 8 bases lay in between. CDR3 length: 11 amino acids.

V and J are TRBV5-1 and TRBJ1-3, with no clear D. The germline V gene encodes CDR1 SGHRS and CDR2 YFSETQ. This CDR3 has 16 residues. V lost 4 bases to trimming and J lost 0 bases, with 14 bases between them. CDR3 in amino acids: CASSNDEQSSGNTIYF. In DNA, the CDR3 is TGCGCCAGCAGCAACGACGAACAGAGCTCTGGAAACACCATATATTTT.

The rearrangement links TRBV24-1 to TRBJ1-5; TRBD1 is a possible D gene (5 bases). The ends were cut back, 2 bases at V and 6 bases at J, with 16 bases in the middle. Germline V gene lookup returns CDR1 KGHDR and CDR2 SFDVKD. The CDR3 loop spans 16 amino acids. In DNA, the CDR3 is TGTGCCACCAGTGATTCCGGGCGGGGCACCGGTCAGCCCCAGCATTTT. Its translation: CATSDSGRGTGQPQHF.

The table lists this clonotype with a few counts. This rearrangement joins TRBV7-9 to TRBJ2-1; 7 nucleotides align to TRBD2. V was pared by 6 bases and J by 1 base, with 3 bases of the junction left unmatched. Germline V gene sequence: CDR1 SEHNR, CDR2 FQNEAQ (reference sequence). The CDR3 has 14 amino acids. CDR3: CASSERGSYNEQFF. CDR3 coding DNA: TGTGCCAGCAGTGAGCGGGGATCCTACAATGAGCAGTTCTTC.

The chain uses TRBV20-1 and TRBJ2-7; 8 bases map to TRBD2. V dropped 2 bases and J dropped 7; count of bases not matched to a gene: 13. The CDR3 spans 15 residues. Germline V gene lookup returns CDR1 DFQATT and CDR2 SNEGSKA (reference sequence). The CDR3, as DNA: TGCAGTGCTAGACTCCCGGGACTAGAGGCGGGGGAGCAGTACTTC. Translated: CSARLPGLEAGEQYF.

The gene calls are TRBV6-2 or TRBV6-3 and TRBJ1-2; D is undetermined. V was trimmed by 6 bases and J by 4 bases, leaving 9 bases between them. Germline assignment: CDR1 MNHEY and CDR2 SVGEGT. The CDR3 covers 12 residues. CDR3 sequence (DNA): TGTGCCAGCAGGGGAGTAAGCTATGGCTACACCTTC. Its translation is CASRGVSYGYTF.

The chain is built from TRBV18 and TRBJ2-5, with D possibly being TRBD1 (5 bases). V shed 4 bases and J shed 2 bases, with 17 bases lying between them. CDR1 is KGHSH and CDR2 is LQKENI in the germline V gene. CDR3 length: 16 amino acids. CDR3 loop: CASSLDQETVQETQYF. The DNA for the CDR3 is TGTGCCAGCTCACTCGACCAAGAGACAGTTCAAGAGACCCAGTACTTC.

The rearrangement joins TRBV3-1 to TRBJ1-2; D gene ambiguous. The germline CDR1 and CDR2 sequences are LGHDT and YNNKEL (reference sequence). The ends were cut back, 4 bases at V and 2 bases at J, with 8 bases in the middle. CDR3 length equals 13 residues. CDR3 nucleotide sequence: TGTGCCAGCAGCCCCCCCGGGAACTATGGCTACACCTTC. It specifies CASSPPGNYGYTF.

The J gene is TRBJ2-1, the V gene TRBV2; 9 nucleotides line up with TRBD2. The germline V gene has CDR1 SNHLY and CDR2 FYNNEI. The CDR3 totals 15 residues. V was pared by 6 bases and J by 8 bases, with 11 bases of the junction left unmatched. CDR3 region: CASSPGLAGRDEQFF. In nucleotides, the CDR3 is TGTGCCAGCAGCCCAGGGCTAGCGGGGAGAGATGAGCAGTTCTTC. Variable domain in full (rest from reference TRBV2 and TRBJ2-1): EPEVTQTPSHQVTQMGQEVILRCVPISNHLYFYWYRQILGQKVEFLVSFYNNEISEKSEIFDDQFSVERPDGSNFTLKIRSTKLEDSAMYFCASSPGLAGRDEQFFGPGTRLTVL.

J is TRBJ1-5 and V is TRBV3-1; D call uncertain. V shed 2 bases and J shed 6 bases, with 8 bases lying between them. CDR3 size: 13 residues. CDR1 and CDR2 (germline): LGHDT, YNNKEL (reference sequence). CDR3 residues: CASSQSMAQPQHF. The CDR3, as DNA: TGTGCCAGCAGCCAAAGTATGGCTCAGCCCCAGCATTTT.

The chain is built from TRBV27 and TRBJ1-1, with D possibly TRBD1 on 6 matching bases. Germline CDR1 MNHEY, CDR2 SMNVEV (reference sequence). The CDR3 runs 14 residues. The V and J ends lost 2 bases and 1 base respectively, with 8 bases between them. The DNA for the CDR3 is TGTGCCAGCAGTTTAGAACAGGGGAACACTGAAGCTTTCTTT. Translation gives CASSLEQGNTEAFF.

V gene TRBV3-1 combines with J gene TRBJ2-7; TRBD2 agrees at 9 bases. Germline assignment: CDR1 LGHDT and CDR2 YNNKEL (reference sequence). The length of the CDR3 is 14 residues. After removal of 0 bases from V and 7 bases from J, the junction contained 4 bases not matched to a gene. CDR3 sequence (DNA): TGTGCCAGCAGCCAAGATGGGGCGGGGGGGGAGCAGTACTTC. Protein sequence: CASSQDGAGGEQYF.

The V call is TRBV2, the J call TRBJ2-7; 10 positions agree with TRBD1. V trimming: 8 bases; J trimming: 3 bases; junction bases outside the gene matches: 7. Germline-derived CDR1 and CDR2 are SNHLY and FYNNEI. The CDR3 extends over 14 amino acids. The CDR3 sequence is CASRRTGGNYEQYF. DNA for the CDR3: TGTGCCAGCCGGAGGACAGGGGGAAACTACGAGCAGTACTTC.

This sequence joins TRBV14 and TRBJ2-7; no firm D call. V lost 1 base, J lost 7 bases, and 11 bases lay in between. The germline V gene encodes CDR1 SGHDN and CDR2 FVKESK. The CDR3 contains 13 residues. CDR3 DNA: TGTGCCAGCAGCCAAGGTCCCACGTTAGAGCAGTACTTC. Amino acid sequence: CASSQGPTLEQYF.

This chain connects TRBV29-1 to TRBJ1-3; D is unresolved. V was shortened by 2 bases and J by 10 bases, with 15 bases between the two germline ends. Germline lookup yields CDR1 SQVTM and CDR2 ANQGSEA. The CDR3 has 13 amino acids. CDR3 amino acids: CSVEQVFEKTIYF. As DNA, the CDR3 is TGCAGCGTTGAACAGGTCTTTGAGAAGACCATATATTTT.

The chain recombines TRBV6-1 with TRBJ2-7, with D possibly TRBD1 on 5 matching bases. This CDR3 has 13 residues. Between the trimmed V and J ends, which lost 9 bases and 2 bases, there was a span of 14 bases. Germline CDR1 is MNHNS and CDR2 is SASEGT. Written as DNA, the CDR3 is TGTGCCAGTTCAAGTCAGGGTACCTACGAGCAGTACTTC. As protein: CASSSQGTYEQYF.

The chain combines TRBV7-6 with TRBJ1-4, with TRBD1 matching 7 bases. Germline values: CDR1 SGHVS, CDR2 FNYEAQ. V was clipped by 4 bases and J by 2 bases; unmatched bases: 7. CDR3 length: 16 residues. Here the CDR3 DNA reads TGTGCCAGCAGCTACAGGGGTTTTACGACTAATGAAAAACTGTTTTTT. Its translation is CASSYRGFTTNEKLFF.

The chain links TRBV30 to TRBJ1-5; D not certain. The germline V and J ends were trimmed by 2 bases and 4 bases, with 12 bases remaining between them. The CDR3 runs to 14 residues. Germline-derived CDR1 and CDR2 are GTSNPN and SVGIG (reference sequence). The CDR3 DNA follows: TGTGCCTGGAGTACGGGCAGTTTTAATCAGCCCCAGCATTTT. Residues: CAWSTGSFNQPQHF.

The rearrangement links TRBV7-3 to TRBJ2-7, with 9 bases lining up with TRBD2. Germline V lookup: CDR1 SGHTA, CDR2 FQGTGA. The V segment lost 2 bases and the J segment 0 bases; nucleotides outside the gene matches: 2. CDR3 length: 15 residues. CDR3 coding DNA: TGTGCCAGCAGCTTAGTAGCGGGGGACTCCTACGAGCAGTACTTC. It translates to CASSLVAGDSYEQYF.

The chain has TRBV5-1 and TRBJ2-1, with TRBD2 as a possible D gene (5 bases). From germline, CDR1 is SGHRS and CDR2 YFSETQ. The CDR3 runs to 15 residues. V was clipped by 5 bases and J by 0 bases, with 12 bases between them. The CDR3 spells CASRLSGSSYNEQFF. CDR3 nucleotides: TGCGCCAGCAGGCTGTCGGGGAGCTCCTACAATGAGCAGTTCTTC.

In DNA, the CDR3 is TGTGCCAGCGCCCAGGGGGGTAACTCCTACGAGCAGTACTTC. Amino acids: CASAQGGNSYEQYF. This rearrangement joins TRBV9 to TRBJ2-7; perhaps TRBD1 as D (7 bases). This CDR3 contains 14 residues. Per germline, CDR1 SGDLS and CDR2 YYNGEE. Trimming left V 7 bases short and J 0 bases short, with 14 bases between.